The 29 T cell receptor beta chains in this list originate from one sample, sequenced in a study of blood T cell repertoires in COVID-19. Produced via immunoSEQ multiplex PCR; TCRdb's table is partial and in-frame only. The data hold under 200,000 clones, with around 83% observed a single time. The specimen sequenced was peripheral blood. The source is a man between 35 and 55 years old with acute or convalescent COVID-19.

V and J are TRBV27 and TRBJ1-6, with 10 bases lining up with TRBD1. The CDR3 has 15 amino acids. V shed 4 bases and J 7 bases; nucleotides not matched to a gene: 4. Germline V gives CDR1 MNHEY, CDR2 SMNVEV (reference sequence). The CDR3 reads CASSSPGQGNSPLHF. In DNA form, the CDR3 reads TGTGCCAGCAGTTCGCCGGGACAGGGGAATTCACCCCTCCACTTT.

J is TRBJ1-5 and V is TRBV5-4, with D unresolved. This CDR3 contains 12 residues. Trimming cost V 1 base and J 7 bases, with 6 bases left between them. Germline V gene sequence: CDR1 SGHNT, CDR2 YYREEE (reference sequence). CDR3 sequence: CASSLYGQPQHF. Here the CDR3 DNA reads TGTGCCAGCAGCTTGTACGGGCAGCCCCAGCATTTT. The full variable domain, its missing parts supplied by reference TRBV5-4 and TRBJ1-5, is ETGVTQSPTHLIKTRGQQVTLRCSSQSGHNTVSWYQQALGQGPQFIFQYYREEENGRGNFPPRFSGLQFPNYSSELNVNALELDDSALYLCASSLYGQPQHFGDGTRLSIL.

A single count supports this clone. The genes are TRBV19 and TRBJ2-3, with TRBD1 as a possible D gene (5 bases). Germline CDR1 LNHDA, CDR2 SQIVND (reference sequence). The CDR3 sequence is 13 residues long. V was trimmed by 5 bases and J by 6 bases, leaving 12 bases between them. The CDR3 DNA follows: TGTGCCAGTAGTTCAAGGGGCAGGGATACGCAGTATTTT. Translating gives CASSSRGRDTQYF.

CDR3 nucleotide sequence: TGCAGCGCCCGACAGGGGGCAAGCTCCTACGAGCAGTACTTC. Its translation: CSARQGASSYEQYF. The chain uses TRBV29-1 and TRBJ2-7; 10 bases line up with TRBD1. Germline CDR1 reads SQVTM; CDR2 reads ANQGSEA. The CDR3 runs to 14 residues. J gave up 0 bases and V 7 bases, and 6 bases lay outside the gene matches.

The J gene is TRBJ2-1, the V gene TRBV4-1, with D possibly matching TRBD1 (5 bases). Deletions cut 1 base from V and 8 bases from J, with 24 bases between. The CDR3 length is 18 residues. The germline V gene encodes CDR1 MGHRA and CDR2 YSYEKL. CDR3 sequence reads: CASSQGRGSRVRLDEQFF. DNA of the CDR3: TGCGCCAGCAGCCAAGGAAGGGGTAGCAGGGTAAGGCTCGATGAGCAGTTCTTC.

The rearrangement joins TRBV19 to TRBJ1-2; 7 positions agree with TRBD1. This CDR3 is 13 amino acids long. Per germline, CDR1 LNHDA and CDR2 SQIVND (reference sequence). V lost 5 bases to trimming and J lost 9 bases; unmatched junction nucleotides: 9. Here the CDR3 reads CASSRRDSRSYTF. CDR3 nucleotide sequence: TGTGCCAGTAGTCGCCGGGACAGTCGGAGCTACACCTTC.

There are a few counts of this clone. V gene TRBV19 combines with J gene TRBJ1-6, with 9 nucleotides matching TRBD1. Germline trimming cut 6 bases from V and 6 bases from J; bases unmatched to any gene: 0. The CDR3 is 13 amino acids. In germline, CDR1 is LNHDA, CDR2 SQIVND (reference sequence). Written as DNA, the CDR3 is TGTGCCAGTAGGGACAGGGGTAATTCACCCCTCCACTTT. Translation: CASRDRGNSPLHF.

The rearrangement uses TRBV3-1 (or the pseudogene TRBV3-2) and TRBJ2-7; tentatively, D is TRBD1 (5 bases). V gave up 4 bases and J gave up 4 bases, with 14 bases separating them. CDR1 is LGHDT, CDR2 YNNKEL, per germline (reference sequence). This CDR3 has 14 residues. The CDR3 bases are TGTGCCAGCAGCCCGACAGTTATAAGGTACGAGCAGTACTTC. Amino acids: CASSPTVIRYEQYF.

V and J are TRBV3-1 (or the pseudogene TRBV3-2) and TRBJ1-1, with D possibly TRBD1 on 5 matching bases. The V and J ends lost 3 bases and 6 bases respectively, with 14 bases between them. Germline V gives CDR1 LGHDT, CDR2 YNNKEL (reference sequence). CDR3 size: 14 residues. CDR3 DNA sequence: TGTGCCAGCAGCCAGTCTTTAGTCAGGGCTGAAGCTTTCTTT. As protein: CASSQSLVRAEAFF.

The chain employs TRBV19 and TRBJ2-7; maybe TRBD1 (6 bases). This CDR3 contains 17 residues. CDR1 and CDR2 from the germline V gene are LNHDA and SQIVND (reference sequence). The V and J ends lost 2 bases and 2 bases respectively, with 19 bases between them. CDR3 coding DNA: TGTGCCAGTAGTATATATTCCCCCTGGGACACGGCCTACGAGCAGTACTTC. Translated, it gives CASSIYSPWDTAYEQYF.

J is TRBJ2-1 and V is TRBV30; 8 nucleotides line up with TRBD2. Germline assignment: CDR1 GTSNPN and CDR2 SVGIG (reference sequence). Trimming at V came to 5 bases and at J to 0 bases, leaving 0 bases not matched to a gene. This CDR3 comprises 13 residues. The CDR3 DNA is TGTGCCTGGGCGGGGGGCTCCTACAATGAGCAGTTCTTC. Its translation is CAWAGGSYNEQFF.

The chain combines TRBV2 with TRBJ2-3; 9 nucleotides match TRBD2. CDR3 length: 17 residues. The germline V gene has CDR1 SNHLY and CDR2 FYNNEI. V shed 6 bases and J 3 bases; nucleotides not matched to a gene: 13. CDR3 sequence (DNA): TGTGCCAGCAGCGACCCCCAGCGGGGGGCCCGGACAGATACGCAGTATTTT. Translating gives CASSDPQRGARTDTQYF.

The rearrangement uses TRBV5-4 and TRBJ2-7; 7 bases map to TRBD1. V lost 4 bases, J lost 3 bases, and 10 bases stayed unmatched. The CDR3 is made up of 15 amino acids. Germline V lookup: CDR1 SGHNT, CDR2 YYREEE (reference sequence). The CDR3 DNA is TGTGCCAGCAGCCCAAATTCGGGACAGCTCTACGAGCAGTACTTC. It translates to CASSPNSGQLYEQYF.

The rearrangement joins TRBV12-3 or TRBV12-4 to TRBJ1-1, with TRBD1 identical over 8 bases. The CDR3 is made up of 13 amino acids. Losses at the gene ends were 7 bases for V and 9 bases for J; bases not matched to a gene: 10. The CDR3 sequence is CASTLTGAGQAFF. The CDR3 nucleotides read TGTGCCAGCACCCTGACAGGGGCAGGACAAGCTTTCTTT.

V gene TRBV2 combines with J gene TRBJ1-2; possibly TRBD1 for D (5 bases). Germline CDR1 is SNHLY and CDR2 is FYNNEI. The CDR3 has 13 amino acids. Trimming shortened V by 3 bases and J by 0 bases, and 5 bases separated the two germline ends. The CDR3 loop reads CASSDRANYGYTF. CDR3 bases: TGTGCCAGCAGTGACAGGGCTAACTATGGCTACACCTTC. Using reference TRBV2 and TRBJ1-2 for the parts outside the CDR3, the full variable domain is EPEVTQTPSHQVTQMGQEVILRCVPISNHLYFYWYRQILGQKVEFLVSFYNNEISEKSEIFDDQFSVERPDGSNFTLKIRSTKLEDSAMYFCASSDRANYGYTFGSGTRLTVV.

The chain is built from TRBV28 and TRBJ1-2; unclear D gene. Trimming shortened V by 2 bases and J by 3 bases, and 10 bases separated the two germline ends. Germline values: CDR1 MDHEN, CDR2 SYDVKM. This CDR3 contains 14 residues. CDR3 protein: CASSLSQVHYGYTF. CDR3 coding DNA: TGTGCCAGCAGTTTAAGCCAGGTCCACTATGGCTACACCTTC.

V usage is TRBV3-1 (or the pseudogene TRBV3-2) and J usage is TRBJ1-5, with 7 bases lining up with TRBD1. V gave up 4 bases and J gave up 1 base; unmatched junction bases: 4. Germline CDR1 LGHDT, CDR2 YNNKEL (reference sequence). This CDR3 has 15 residues. CDR3 bases: TGTGCCAGCAGCCCGGGACAGTTCAGCAATCAGCCCCAGCATTTT. It yields the protein CASSPGQFSNQPQHF.

V gene TRBV23-1 combines with J gene TRBJ1-5; 8 nucleotides match TRBD1. TRBV23-1 is assigned to the ORF class and has an uncertain function. The CDR3 contains 14 residues. J lost 4 bases, V lost 5 bases, and 4 bases had no gene match. The CDR3 protein is CASSEGQVNQPQHF. The CDR3 DNA reads TGCGCCAGCAGTGAGGGACAGGTAAATCAGCCCCAGCATTTT.

The gene calls are TRBV5-1 and TRBJ1-1; D ambiguous. The CDR3 contains 13 residues. CDR1 is SGHRS and CDR2 is YFSETQ in the germline V gene. The V and J ends lost 7 bases and 5 bases respectively, with 15 bases between them. The CDR3 spells CASQEGLRTEAFF. For the CDR3, the DNA is TGCGCCAGCCAGGAGGGCTTGAGAACTGAAGCTTTCTTT. The entire variable domain, with the rest obtained from reference TRBV5-1 and TRBJ1-1, is as follows: KAGVTQTPRYLIKTRGQQVTLSCSPISGHRSVSWYQQTPGQGLQFLFEYFSETQRNKGNFPGRFSGRQFSNSRSEMNVSTLELGDSALYLCASQEGLRTEAFFGQGTRLTVV.

This chain links TRBV18 with TRBJ1-6; 7 bases align to TRBD1. Germline values: CDR1 KGHSH, CDR2 LQKENI. This CDR3 region has 14 residues. V dropped 6 bases and J dropped 8; count of bases not matched to a gene: 7. The CDR3 here is CASSSTGIDSPLHF. The CDR3 DNA sequence: TGTGCCAGCTCTTCGACAGGGATCGATTCACCCCTCCACTTT.

V and J are TRBV5-6 and TRBJ2-7, with D possibly TRBD2 on 6 matching bases. The CDR3 sequence is 13 residues long. V was pared by 2 bases and J by 6 bases, with 12 bases between. From germline, CDR1 is SGHDT and CDR2 YYEEEE. For the CDR3, the DNA is TGTGCCAGCAGCTTTTTTACTAGCACCGAGCAGTACTTC. Its translation: CASSFFTSTEQYF.

The rearrangement uses TRBV2 and TRBJ1-5; TRBD1 might be the D (6 bases). The V end was cut by 8 bases, the J end by 6 bases, with 11 bases between. The CDR3 runs to 12 residues. Germline CDR1 is SNHLY and CDR2 is FYNNEI. CDR3: CASGDTSQPQHF. As DNA, the CDR3 is TGTGCCAGCGGGGACACTAGTCAGCCCCAGCATTTT.

V and J are TRBV7-2 and TRBJ1-2; unclear D gene. This CDR3 region has 15 residues. The germline CDR1 and CDR2 sequences are SGHTA and FQGNSA. With 0 bases removed from V and 2 bases from J, the gap between germline ends came to 10 bases. The CDR3 DNA reads as TGTGCCAGCAGCTTAGCCACAGCATGGAACTATGGCTACACCTTC. Protein product: CASSLATAWNYGYTF.

The chain couples TRBV7-2 to TRBJ2-3; TRBD2 agrees at 11 bases. V was clipped by 3 bases and J by 2 bases; unmatched bases: 4. This CDR3 spans 16 amino acids. CDR1 and CDR2 (germline): SGHTA, FQGNSA. For the CDR3, the DNA is TGTGCCAGCAGCTTGGATAGCGGGGGGGCCACAGATACGCAGTATTTT. Protein product: CASSLDSGGATDTQYF.

This rearrangement joins TRBV5-6 to TRBJ1-5, with TRBD1 matching over 8 bases. Losses at the gene ends were 4 bases for V and 1 base for J; bases not matched to a gene: 10. This CDR3 has 17 amino acids. Germline-derived CDR1 and CDR2 are SGHDT and YYEEEE. The CDR3 loop is CASSLTRQGSSNQPQHF. CDR3 sequence (DNA): TGTGCCAGCAGCCTCACCCGACAGGGGTCAAGCAATCAGCCCCAGCATTTT.

V and J are TRBV3-1 (or the pseudogene TRBV3-2) and TRBJ2-1; D possibly corresponds to TRBD1 (6 bases). This CDR3 has 13 residues. Trimming pared 1 base from V and 6 bases from J, leaving 7 bases between. CDR1 is LGHDT, CDR2 YNNKEL, per germline (reference sequence). The CDR3 region has the DNA TGTGCCAGCAGCCAAGGGGGGCTCAATGAGCAGTTCTTC. Its protein is CASSQGGLNEQFF.

The chain uses TRBV15 and TRBJ2-1; 8 nucleotides line up with TRBD2. The trim removed 6 bases at V and 7 bases at J, leaving 5 bases unmatched. Germline V gene data show CDR1 as LNHNV and CDR2 as YYDKDF (reference sequence). CDR3 length equals 13 residues. CDR3: CATRGSGTNEQFF. CDR3 bases: TGTGCCACCAGGGGTAGCGGGACGAATGAGCAGTTCTTC.

This clone was seen a handful of times. The chain combines TRBV5-6 with TRBJ2-7; 8 nucleotides line up with TRBD1. The length of the CDR3 is 16 residues. V was clipped by 4 bases and J by 0 bases; unmatched bases: 9. CDR1 and CDR2 (germline): SGHDT, YYEEEE. In DNA form, the CDR3 reads TGTGCCAGCAGCCCCTGGGACAGGCGATACTCCTACGAGCAGTACTTC. Translation: CASSPWDRRYSYEQYF.

The table lists this clone with a few counts. The chain employs TRBV9 and TRBJ2-1, with D perhaps matching TRBD1 (5 bases). Trimming shortened V by 0 bases and J by 3 bases, and 10 bases separated the two germline ends. The germline V gene encodes CDR1 SGDLS and CDR2 YYNGEE. This CDR3 region has 15 residues. Here the CDR3 DNA reads TGTGCCAGCAGCGTAGGGCAGGGAAACTACAATGAGCAGTTCTTC. Amino acids: CASSVGQGNYNEQFF.